A single sample gave rise to the 28 T cell receptor beta chains below, sequenced in a study of T-cell reconstitution after alpha-beta-depleted transplantation in children. Using unique molecular identifiers, the investigators prepared the TCRbeta library. Using its own MiXCR run on the PCR reads, TCRdb lists one record per CDR3 protein. The repertoire holds hundreds of thousands of distinct CDR3 sequences, with approximately 12% as singletons. The sequences come from PBMCs from the stem cell graft donor, collected from the stem cell graft. Source of these receptors: a human donor who donated a stem cell graft to a child with acute lymphoblastic leukemia.

This clonotype showed up many times. This chain links TRBV15 with TRBJ2-5, with TRBD1 identical over 10 bases. Germline V gene data show CDR1 as LNHNV and CDR2 as YYDKDF (reference sequence). The length of the CDR3 is 15 residues. With V trimmed by 4 bases and J by 2 bases, 4 bases remained unmatched. The CDR3 here is CATSNDRGRQETQYF. CDR3 nucleotides: TGTGCCACCAGCAACGACAGGGGGCGTCAAGAGACCCAGTACTTC.

This clonotype was detected ten times or more. The chain uses TRBV27 and TRBJ2-1; 9 nucleotides line up with TRBD2. In germline, CDR1 is MNHEY, CDR2 SMNVEV (reference sequence). V lost 4 bases and J lost 9; bases outside the gene matches: 4. The CDR3 is 13 residues long. CDR3 amino acids: CASSWTSDFEQFF. Here the CDR3 DNA reads TGTGCCAGCAGTTGGACTAGCGACTTTGAGCAGTTCTTC.

This clonotype appeared many times. The rearrangement links TRBV7-8 to TRBJ2-4, with D unresolved. Germline CDR1 is SGHVS and CDR2 is FQNEAQ. CDR3 length: 14 amino acids. V lost 1 base to trimming and J lost 8 bases, with 12 bases between them. The CDR3 bases are TGTGCCAGCAGCTTAGAAATAGCCACAGACATTCAGTACTTC. Amino acid sequence: CASSLEIATDIQYF.

This clonotype has only a few counts. This sequence joins TRBV5-6 and TRBJ1-6; no reliable D call. V lost 0 bases and J 10 bases, leaving 11 bases between the germline ends. The germline V gene encodes CDR1 SGHDT and CDR2 YYEEEE. This CDR3 contains 14 residues. CDR3 sequence: CASSLAKGASPLHF. In nucleotides, the CDR3 is TGTGCCAGCAGCTTGGCCAAGGGTGCGTCACCCCTCCACTTT. The complete variable domain, with remaining parts taken from reference TRBV5-6 and TRBJ1-6, reads DAGVTQSPTHLIKTRGQQVTLRCSPKSGHDTVSWYQQALGQGPQFIFQYYEEEERQRGNFPDRFSGHQFPNYSSELNVNALLLGDSALYLCASSLAKGASPLHFGNGTRLTVT.

The rearrangement links TRBV6-1 to TRBJ2-1, with 14 positions matching TRBD2. Germline V lookup: CDR1 MNHNS, CDR2 SASEGT. The CDR3 spans 15 residues. J was trimmed by 6 bases and V by 7 bases; bases with no gene match: 5. The CDR3 DNA reads TGTGCCAGCATGATGACTAGCGGGGGGGCCAATGAGCAGTTCTTC. Amino acid sequence: CASMMTSGGANEQFF.

This clonotype was recorded many times. The chain is built from TRBV28 and TRBJ1-2; no firm D call. Per germline, CDR1 MDHEN and CDR2 SYDVKM. The CDR3 is 13 residues long. Trimming took off 7 bases at V and 4 bases at J, with 13 bases between the two ends. CDR3 region: CASNVQNRYGYTF. The CDR3 coding sequence is TGTGCCAGCAACGTGCAAAACCGCTATGGCTACACCTTC.

This clonotype was recorded many times. The chain uses TRBV6-1 and TRBJ1-1; 8 positions agree with TRBD1. This CDR3 contains 14 residues. The ends lost 5 bases at V and 1 base at J; junction bases unmatched: 3. CDR1 MNHNS and CDR2 SASEGT come from the germline V gene. CDR3 amino acids: CASSRTGRNTEAFF. The CDR3 DNA reads TGTGCCAGCAGTAGGACAGGGCGGAACACTGAAGCTTTCTTT.

This clonotype was picked up many times. The rearrangement uses TRBV6-1 and TRBJ2-5; TRBD1 matches 8 bases. V lost 4 bases, J lost 5 bases, and 6 bases stayed unmatched. The CDR3 is made up of 14 amino acids. Germline CDR1 reads MNHNS; CDR2 reads SASEGT. The chain's CDR3 is CASSAQGELETQYF. CDR3 nucleotides: TGTGCCAGCAGTGCACAGGGGGAGTTGGAGACCCAGTACTTC.

The chain is built from TRBV10-1 and TRBJ1-1, with D tentatively TRBD1 (5 bases). Germline assignment: CDR1 WNHNN and CDR2 SYGVQD (reference sequence). This CDR3 has 13 residues. Trimming cost V 6 bases and J 1 base, with 9 bases left between them. The CDR3 region has the DNA TGCGCCAGCAGGGCGACAGAGAACACTGAAGCTTTCTTT. It is translated as CASRATENTEAFF.

This clonotype has a count of ten or more. The CDR3 nucleotides are TGTGCCAGCAGCCAAGCGCTGCCGGGGCGGGAAGGGGACGAGCAGTACTTC. Protein: CASSQALPGREGDEQYF. V usage is TRBV4-2 and J usage is TRBJ2-7; D possibly corresponds to TRBD2 (6 bases). Germline CDR1 reads LGHNA; CDR2 reads YNFKEQ. V was cut by 1 base and J by 5 bases, with 21 bases left in between. The CDR3 totals 17 residues.

In its sample, this clonotype was seen many times. The V gene is TRBV5-5, the J gene TRBJ1-2; 10 positions match TRBD1. Germline CDR1 and CDR2: SGHKS and YYEKEE (reference sequence). CDR3 length: 16 amino acids. V shed 4 bases and J 4 bases; nucleotides not matched to a gene: 10. This CDR3 is CASSEPPGQGLYGYTF. DNA of the CDR3: TGTGCCAGCAGCGAACCCCCGGGACAGGGGCTCTATGGCTACACCTTC.

Of note for this clonotype: A much larger clone differs from this one at a single base, so this may be a read error. The chain links TRBV7-2 to TRBJ1-5; 9 positions agree with TRBD1. CDR3 length: 15 amino acids. After removal of 5 bases from V and 7 bases from J, the junction contained 9 bases not matched to a gene. CDR1 is SGHTA, CDR2 FQGNSA, per germline. CDR3 residues: CASSTRTGDKQPQHF. The CDR3 nucleotides read TGTGCCAGCAGCACCCGGACAGGGGACAAACAGCCCCAGCATTTT.

This clonotype was observed once. The V gene is TRBV5-4, the J gene TRBJ2-5; D may be TRBD1 or TRBD2 (6 bases each). V was pared by 1 base and J by 1 base, with 14 bases between. The CDR3 covers 16 residues. Germline V gene sequence: CDR1 SGHNT, CDR2 YYREEE (reference sequence). CDR3 nucleotide sequence: TGTGCCAGCAGCTTGTATCTGGGGGGCCCCCAAGAGACCCAGTACTTC. Protein: CASSLYLGGPQETQYF. Using reference TRBV5-4 and TRBJ2-5 for the parts outside the CDR3, the full variable domain is ETGVTQSPTHLIKTRGQQVTLRCSSQSGHNTVSWYQQALGQGPQFIFQYYREEENGRGNFPPRFSGLQFPNYSSELNVNALELDDSALYLCASSLYLGGPQETQYFGPGTRLLVL.

A few counts support this clonotype. This chain links TRBV9 with TRBJ2-1; a weak D match, TRBD2 (5 bases). Germline values: CDR1 SGDLS, CDR2 YYNGEE. The V and J ends lost 0 bases and 6 bases respectively, with 19 bases between them. There are 17 residues in the CDR3. The DNA of the CDR3 is TGTGCCAGCAGCGTAGTTCCGAGCGGCGCTTCGCTCAATGAGCAGTTCTTC. Encoded protein: CASSVVPSGASLNEQFF.

This clonotype was seen more than once but under ten times. The genes are TRBV27 and TRBJ1-5, with D possibly TRBD1 on 5 matching bases. The CDR3 extends over 18 amino acids. Trimming removed 5 bases from V and 2 bases from J, with 22 bases in between. Germline CDR1 reads MNHEY; CDR2 reads SMNVEV (reference sequence). The CDR3 loop reads CASSPRFWIGAGNQPQHF. CDR3 DNA sequence: TGTGCCAGCAGTCCTCGTTTTTGGATAGGGGCGGGCAATCAGCCCCAGCATTTT.

This clonotype appeared many times. The V call is TRBV27, the J call TRBJ1-5; possible D gene TRBD1, 5 bases. The V and J ends lost 5 bases and 1 base respectively, with 12 bases between them. CDR3 size: 15 residues. Germline V CDR1 and CDR2: MNHEY, SMNVEV (reference sequence). The CDR3 protein is CASSILGGSNQPQHF. CDR3 nucleotide sequence: TGTGCCAGCAGTATCCTCGGGGGAAGCAATCAGCCCCAGCATTTT.

This clonotype was observed many times. The rearrangement joins TRBV20-1 to TRBJ2-7, with D hard to call. In germline, CDR1 is DFQATT, CDR2 SNEGSKA (reference sequence). The V end was cut by 3 bases, the J end by 6 bases, with 18 bases between. The CDR3 is 14 amino acids. CDR3 amino acids: CSASSQTRVGEQYF. In DNA, the CDR3 is TGCAGTGCTAGTTCGCAGACCCGGGTGGGCGAGCAGTACTTC.

This sequence joins TRBV20-1 and TRBJ2-5, with 8 bases identical to TRBD2. Trimming at V came to 1 base and at J to 9 bases, leaving 7 bases not matched to a gene. Germline V gene sequence: CDR1 DFQATT, CDR2 SNEGSKA (reference sequence). This CDR3 region has 13 residues. CDR3 DNA sequence: TGCAGTGCTAGAGCCCAGCGGGAGTCGTCCCAGTACTTC. Protein product: CSARAQRESSQYF.

The gene calls are TRBV7-2 and TRBJ2-7; TRBD1 matches 10 bases. Germline values: CDR1 SGHTA, CDR2 FQGNSA. This CDR3 spans 14 amino acids. V was pared by 6 bases and J by 5 bases, with 7 bases of the junction left unmatched. CDR3 region: CASRLGTGENEQYF. The CDR3 DNA is TGTGCCAGCAGGCTCGGGACAGGGGAAAACGAGCAGTACTTC.

This clonotype was found many times. The gene calls are TRBV9 and TRBJ1-2, with 7 positions matching TRBD1. This CDR3 spans 17 amino acids. The germline CDR1 and CDR2 sequences are SGDLS and YYNGEE. The V gene end was trimmed by 4 bases and the J gene end by 7 bases; junction bases not matched to a gene: 19. The CDR3 bases are TGTGCCAGCAGCCCCACCCCTAAGGGGGCCACTTCGGGTGGCTACACCTTC. It codes for CASSPTPKGATSGGYTF.

CDR3 sequence: CSAQGLEVQFF. CDR3 DNA: TGCAGTGCTCAAGGGTTGGAGGTGCAGTTCTTC. The chain joins TRBV20-1 to TRBJ2-1; D might be TRBD2 (5 bases). The germline V and J ends were trimmed by 5 bases and 12 bases, with 14 bases remaining between them. The CDR3 loop spans 11 amino acids. Germline CDR1 DFQATT, CDR2 SNEGSKA (reference sequence).

This clonotype was observed at least ten times. V usage is TRBV5-1 and J usage is TRBJ2-2, with 8 bases fitting TRBD1. Trimming at V came to 2 bases and at J to 8 bases, leaving 11 bases not matched to a gene. CDR3 length: 16 amino acids. Germline CDR1 SGHRS, CDR2 YFSETQ. CDR3 bases: TGCGCCAGCAGCTTTTACGGACAGGGCTCGATTGGGGAGCTGTTTTTT. It encodes CASSFYGQGSIGELFF.

This clonotype was seen only a few times. V gene TRBV20-1 combines with J gene TRBJ1-2; 7 bases are shared with TRBD1. The CDR3 totals 13 residues. Germline CDR1 is DFQATT and CDR2 is SNEGSKA (reference sequence). V dropped 6 bases and J dropped 1; count of bases not matched to a gene: 5. CDR3 in amino acids: CSALQGNNYGYTF. The CDR3 DNA reads as TGCAGTGCATTACAGGGGAATAACTATGGCTACACCTTC.

In its sample, this clonotype was seen a few times. The DNA for the CDR3 is TGCAGTGCTAGATCCGGACAGACCCCCACAGATACGCAGTATTTT. Translated: CSARSGQTPTDTQYF. V usage is TRBV20-1 and J usage is TRBJ2-3; possible D gene TRBD1, 6 bases. Germline lookup yields CDR1 DFQATT and CDR2 SNEGSKA (reference sequence). Deletions cut 2 bases from V and 2 bases from J, with 14 bases between. The length of the CDR3 is 15 residues.

This clonotype occurred many times. J is TRBJ2-7 and V is TRBV20-1; 9 bases map to TRBD1. Germline trimming cut 1 base from V and 2 bases from J; bases unmatched to any gene: 3. This CDR3 is built from 14 residues. The germline V gene has CDR1 DFQATT and CDR2 SNEGSKA (reference sequence). CDR3 sequence: CSARVRDRAYEQYF. CDR3 in DNA: TGCAGTGCTAGAGTCCGGGACAGGGCCTACGAGCAGTACTTC.

Ten or more counts support this clonotype. The chain combines TRBV5-5 with TRBJ2-1; 10 bases align to TRBD1. Unmatched junction bases numbered 14, after V lost 5 bases and J lost 6 bases. The length of the CDR3 is 17 residues. CDR1 is SGHKS and CDR2 is YYEKEE in the germline V gene (reference sequence). The CDR3 loop reads CASSKGSPWTGGNEQFF. CDR3 nucleotides: TGTGCCAGCAGTAAGGGGAGCCCCTGGACAGGGGGCAATGAGCAGTTCTTC.

Ten or more counts support this clonotype. The chain recombines TRBV6-5 with TRBJ1-5; the D gene is possibly TRBD1 (5 bases). There are 15 residues in the CDR3. V gave up 0 bases and J gave up 9 bases, with 15 bases separating them. CDR1 and CDR2 from the germline V gene are MNHEY and SVGAGI. The CDR3 protein is CASSYSISQGWPQHF. The CDR3 nucleotides read TGTGCCAGCAGTTACTCGATCAGTCAGGGCTGGCCCCAGCATTTT.

This clonotype was counted many times. The chain combines TRBV27 with TRBJ2-7, with D possibly being TRBD2 (6 bases). CDR3 length equals 15 residues. CDR1 is MNHEY and CDR2 is SMNVEV in the germline V gene (reference sequence). V was pared by 4 bases and J by 0 bases, with 13 bases between. CDR3 sequence reads: CASSSAGSASYEQYF. The CDR3 DNA sequence: TGTGCCAGCAGTTCCGCGGGGAGTGCCTCCTACGAGCAGTACTTC.